This TCR beta chain was obtained from a study of T cells expressing NK-cell markers. On the study more broadly: Sorted CD3+CD56+NKG2C+, CD3+CD56+NKG2C- and CD3+CD56-NKG2C+ T cells provided the TCR beta repertoires. Among the eight sequenced donors, seven tested HCMV-seropositive and one tested seronegative.

Whole-study findings and limits: Dominant NKG2C+ clonotypes in five to seven donors made up roughly 1.0-7.0% of CD8+ T cells.

The cDNA for TCR beta came from 5'RACE template switching with UMIs. TCRdb re-called the 5' RACE reads and catalogs CDR3 proteins one per entry, DNA excluded. This repertoire includes about 460,000 distinct CDR3 sequences. Germline CDR1 DFQATT, CDR2 SNEGSKA (reference sequence). The CDR3 runs to 14 residues. With respect to this clonotype: Its antigen is unknown.

V is TRBV20-1 and J is TRBJ1-2; TCRdb picks TRBD1, but there is no DNA to check that call. The source material was blood T cells: a sorted CD56 or NKG2C T cell subset, CD4+ or CD8+ T cells, or bulk PBMC T cells (not recorded which). The sequence derives from a woman between 45 and 60 years old in good health. The CDR3 sequence: CSARDFKTGQGYTF.